A single sample is the source of the 6 T cell receptor beta chains below, sequenced in a study of human T cells and chemical hapten exposure (dated by TCRdb to the early 2020s). Library creation used RACE. Sequencing relied on a NextSeq 500. TCRdb itself trimmed the public reads at Q25 with fastp, ran MiXCR and retained productive beta chains. Rows are unified per CDR3 protein, each entry keeping the most common DNA and genes. For this sample there are roughly 120,000 distinct CDR3 sequences; roughly 12% appear just once. Approximately 1.5% of the sample is held by the ten biggest clonotypes. The label giving this sample's time point can be read as: patch test 1, 2 weeks after DPC sensitization. The treatment or condition tag for this specimen amounts to: therapeutic diphenylcyclopropenone sensitization with weekly scalp DPC. The source was whole blood, collected in connection with sensitization to the hapten diphenylcyclopropenone (DPC). These receptors all stem from a woman between 45 and 60 years old with alopecia areata. Some clones in this sample may be carry-over from other donors' samples.

This chain connects TRBV3-1 to TRBJ1-4; D unresolved. V dropped 1 base and J dropped 11 bases, with 8 bases sitting between them. This CDR3 is 12 amino acids long. Germline loops: CDR1 LGHDT, CDR2 YNNKEL (reference sequence). The DNA for the CDR3 is TGTGCCAGCAGCCAAGCGACGGGGAAACTGTTTTTT. Translation gives CASSQATGKLFF.

This chain joins TRBV29-1 and TRBJ2-5; D possibly matches TRBD1 or TRBD2 (7 bases each). This CDR3 is built from 19 residues. V was trimmed by 7 bases and J by 7 bases, leaving 37 bases between them. Germline CDR1 SQVTM, CDR2 ANQGSEA. The CDR3 protein is CSAPETGTTRRAGDWTQYF. The CDR3 coding sequence is TGCAGCGCCCCCGAGACAGGGACCACCAGGAGGGCGGGAGATTGGACCCAGTACTTC.

The gene calls are TRBV7-9 and TRBJ1-5; D remains ambiguous. Looked up from germline, CDR1 is SEHNR and CDR2 is FQNEAQ (reference sequence). V was cut by 1 base and J by 2 bases, with 9 bases left in between. CDR3 length: 15 residues. The CDR3 nucleotides read TGTGCCAGCAGCTTAGGGGGTTGGGGCAATCAGCCCCAGCATTTT. This encodes CASSLGGWGNQPQHF.

The chain is built from TRBV10-1 and TRBJ1-1; TRBD1 matches at 10 bases. The V segment lost 8 bases and the J segment 3 bases; nucleotides outside the gene matches: 3. This CDR3 is built from 13 residues. CDR1 is WNHNN and CDR2 is SYGVQD in the germline V gene (reference sequence). The CDR3 protein is CASQGQGDTEAFF. The DNA for the CDR3 is TGCGCCAGCCAAGGACAGGGGGACACTGAAGCTTTCTTT.

This clonotype has just one count. V and J are TRBV4-1 and TRBJ1-1, with 7 bases aligning to TRBD1. The CDR3 has 15 residues. Trimming at V came to 5 bases and at J to 1 base, leaving 7 bases not matched to a gene. CDR1 is MGHRA and CDR2 is YSYEKL in the germline V gene. The CDR3 nucleotides are TGCGCCAGCAGCGTACAGGGGTTAGGGAACACTGAAGCTTTCTTT. It translates to CASSVQGLGNTEAFF.

The V gene is TRBV27, the J gene TRBJ2-1; D not certain. This CDR3 region has 15 residues. CDR1 is MNHEY and CDR2 is SMNVEV in the germline V gene (reference sequence). The V and J ends lost 3 bases and 2 bases respectively, with 11 bases between them. The CDR3 DNA sequence: TGTGCCAGCAGTTTTAAAGGGCCGGCCTACAATGAGCAGTTCTTC. Its translation: CASSFKGPAYNEQFF.